These 5 T cell receptor beta chains originate from one sample sequenced in a study of OX40 agonist ivuxolimab in advanced cancers. Produced via immunoSEQ multiplex PCR; TCRdb's table is partial and in-frame only. Among 80,000 to 100,000 clones listed, around 90% were seen once. Source: CD4+ or CD8+ T cells sorted from blood, taken in a trial of the OX40 agonist ivuxolimab. The receptors originated from an adult with an advanced solid tumor such as melanoma, head and neck, liver or kidney cancer.

The chain carries TRBV19 and TRBJ1-5, with 8 bases that match TRBD1. V was clipped by 6 bases and J by 7 bases; unmatched bases: 8. The CDR3 runs to 14 residues. Per germline, CDR1 LNHDA and CDR2 SQIVND (reference sequence). The CDR3: CASRGTGGEQPQHF. The CDR3 bases are TGTGCCAGTAGGGGGACAGGAGGAGAGCAGCCCCAGCATTTT.

The chain combines TRBV6-6 with TRBJ2-3; the D call may be TRBD1 or TRBD2 (5 bases each). The CDR3 has 14 amino acids. Germline V CDR1 and CDR2: MNHNY, SVGAGI (reference sequence). Deletions cut 5 bases from V and 4 bases from J, with 13 bases between. CDR3 sequence: CASSRDMGADTQYF. CDR3 nucleotides: TGTGCCAGCAGTCGAGACATGGGGGCAGATACGCAGTATTTT.

This clone was detected only once. The rearrangement joins TRBV5-1 to TRBJ2-5; no clear D. Germline CDR1 reads SGHRS; CDR2 reads YFSETQ. The CDR3 contains 13 residues. V was clipped by 0 bases and J by 4 bases, with 7 bases between them. The CDR3: CASSLVLGETQYF. The DNA for the CDR3 is TGCGCCAGCAGCTTGGTGCTGGGAGAGACCCAGTACTTC.

A single count supports this clone. Mismatch with germline at one junction end may stem from a read error. The sample holds other DNA sequences that translate to the same CDR3. J is TRBJ2-4 and V is TRBV2; 7 nucleotides agree with TRBD1. CDR1 and CDR2 from the germline V gene are SNHLY and FYNNEI. The CDR3 extends over 16 amino acids. The CDR3 sequence is CASSEVGTVAKNIQYF. The CDR3 nucleotides are TGCGCCAGCAGTGAAGTGGGGACAGTAGCCAAAAACATTCAGTACTTC.

This chain uses TRBV19 with TRBJ1-1; D is unresolved. V dropped 10 bases and J dropped 1 base, with 10 bases sitting between them. Germline V CDR1 and CDR2: LNHDA, SQIVND (reference sequence). The CDR3 is 12 residues long. CDR3 coding DNA: TGTGCCACCGCGGGCGGGAACACTGAAGCTTTCTTT. This codes for CATAGGNTEAFF.